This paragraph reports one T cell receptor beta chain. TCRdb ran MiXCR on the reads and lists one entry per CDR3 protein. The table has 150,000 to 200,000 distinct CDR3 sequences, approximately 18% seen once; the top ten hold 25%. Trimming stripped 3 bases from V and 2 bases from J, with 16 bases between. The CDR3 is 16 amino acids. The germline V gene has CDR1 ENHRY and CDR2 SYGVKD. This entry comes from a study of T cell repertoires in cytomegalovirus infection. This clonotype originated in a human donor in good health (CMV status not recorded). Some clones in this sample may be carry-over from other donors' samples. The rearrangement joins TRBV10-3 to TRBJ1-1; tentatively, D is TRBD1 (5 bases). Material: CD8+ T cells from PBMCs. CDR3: CAISEPVDRANTEAFF. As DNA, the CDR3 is TGTGCCATCAGTGAACCCGTCGACAGAGCAAACACTGAAGCTTTCTTT.